One TCR beta chain is described in this entry. Generated by immunoSEQ multiplex PCR, the TCRdb table keeps only in-frame clones and is missing some. The sample consists of approximately 60,000 clones, under 95% of them appearing once. V was pared by 3 bases and J by 4 bases, with 15 bases between. This CDR3 has 15 residues. Germline V gene lookup returns CDR1 SNHLY and CDR2 FYNNEI. The record originates from a study of PD-1 blockade in classical Hodgkin lymphoma. Each patient experienced a relapse that followed autologous stem cell transplantation, and brentuximab vedotin exposure varied. The source material was peripheral blood mononuclear cells (PBMCs), sampled at baseline. This receptor was obtained from a human donor with classical Hodgkin lymphoma. The gene calls are TRBV2 and TRBJ1-2; D is perhaps TRBD1 (5 bases). In nucleotides, the CDR3 is TGTGCCAGCAGTGACGAATTGGGGACCCTCTATGGCTACACCTTC. It specifies CASSDELGTLYGYTF.